The 18 T cell receptor beta chains below were found in one sample sequenced in a study of T cells in Graves' hyperthyroidism and ophthalmopathy. Using RNA transcripts as the source, TCR beta CDR3 regions were amplified. The primer set for the first-round RT-PCR of the TCR CDR3 was HTBI. Each CDR3 protein is one row after TCRdb ran MiXCR on the multiplex PCR reads. The sample consists of under 450,000 distinct CDR3 sequences, about 15% of them appearing once. The sample comprised blood. The receptor set was obtained from a woman aged 25 to 39 with Graves' hyperthyroidism that later progressed to Graves' ophthalmopathy.

This clonotype is termed medium-sized (0.01 to 0.1%). This rearrangement joins TRBV5-1 to TRBJ2-7, with D perhaps TRBD2 (6 bases). The CDR3 is made up of 13 amino acids. Germline V gene lookup returns CDR1 SGHRS and CDR2 YFSETQ. Trimming pared 0 bases from V and 5 bases from J, leaving 9 bases between. The CDR3 loop reads CASSLDRGNEQYF. The DNA for the CDR3 is TGCGCCAGCAGCTTGGATCGCGGGAACGAGCAGTACTTC.

The rearrangement links TRBV5-8 to TRBJ1-5; 7 nucleotides agree with TRBD1. Germline lookup yields CDR1 SGHTS and CDR2 YDEGEE. V was pared by 6 bases and J by 7 bases, with 10 bases of the junction left unmatched. The CDR3 contains 14 residues. CDR3 loop: CASTSAGGTQPQHF. Written as DNA, the CDR3 is TGTGCCAGCACCTCGGCAGGGGGAACGCAGCCCCAGCATTTT.

The chain links TRBV20-1 to TRBJ2-1; the match to TRBD2 covers 7 bases. CDR1 and CDR2 from the germline V gene are DFQATT and SNEGSKA (reference sequence). Losses at the gene ends were 0 bases for V and 14 bases for J; bases not matched to a gene: 10. The CDR3 consists of 13 residues. CDR3 DNA sequence: TGCAGTGCTAGAGATCGGGAAGCGGGGCTGGAGTTCTTC. Translating it yields CSARDREAGLEFF.

The sample holds many counts of this clonotype. This chain connects TRBV6-1 to TRBJ1-1; no reliable D call. Between the trimmed V and J ends, which lost 1 base and 1 base, there was a span of 13 bases. Germline V gene lookup returns CDR1 MNHNS and CDR2 SASEGT. The CDR3 runs to 16 residues. Written as DNA, the CDR3 is TGTGCCAGCAGTGAAGGGAATGTACTCCCGAACACTGAAGCTTTCTTT. Translating it yields CASSEGNVLPNTEAFF.

This clonotype was observed a handful of times. V gene TRBV7-2 combines with J gene TRBJ2-5, with 7 bases lining up with TRBD2. The CDR3 runs 16 residues. V gave up 5 bases and J gave up 0 bases; unmatched junction bases: 9. Germline loops: CDR1 SGHTA, CDR2 FQGNSA. The CDR3 coding sequence is TGTGCCAGCAGCACGGGATGGCTAGCGGACCAAGAGACCCAGTACTTC. It codes for CASSTGWLADQETQYF.

The table lists this clonotype with many counts. The CDR3 loop reads CAISARTSGKVSIPPRYNEQFF. The CDR3 nucleotides are TGTGCCATCAGTGCTCGGACTAGCGGGAAAGTTTCAATACCCCCAAGATACAATGAGCAGTTCTTC. The chain is built from TRBV10-3 and TRBJ2-1, with TRBD2 identical over 12 bases. CDR3 length: 22 amino acids. The trim removed 4 bases at V and 4 bases at J, leaving 23 bases unmatched. From germline, CDR1 is ENHRY and CDR2 SYGVKD.

This clonotype was found many times. This chain joins TRBV28 and TRBJ1-3; weak D call: TRBD1 (5 bases). Germline V gene lookup returns CDR1 MDHEN and CDR2 SYDVKM. Trimming removed 3 bases from V and 0 bases from J, with 9 bases in between. There are 15 residues in the CDR3. The CDR3 sequence is CASSLDTSSGNTIYF. CDR3 nucleotide sequence: TGTGCCAGCAGTTTGGACACGAGCTCTGGAAACACCATATATTTT.

The chain has TRBV7-9 and TRBJ1-2, with TRBD1 as a possible D gene (5 bases). Germline V CDR1 and CDR2: SEHNR, FQNEAQ (reference sequence). CDR3 size: 15 residues. V lost 1 base and J 6 bases, leaving 15 bases between the germline ends. This CDR3 reads CASSLEFGDVDGYTF. Written as DNA, the CDR3 is TGTGCCAGCAGCTTAGAATTTGGGGACGTTGATGGCTACACCTTC.

This clonotype was picked up a small number of times. CDR3 region: CASSHTLGLGGAQETQYF. CDR3 bases: TGTGCCAGCAGTCACACCCTCGGACTAGGTGGGGCCCAAGAGACCCAGTACTTC. This chain connects TRBV7-9 to TRBJ2-5; TRBD2 agrees at 7 bases. The germline gives CDR1 SEHNR, CDR2 FQNEAQ (reference sequence). V dropped 6 bases and J dropped 1; count of bases not matched to a gene: 17. CDR3 length: 18 residues.

The chain recombines TRBV7-9 with TRBJ1-6, with a possible D match to TRBD1 (5 bases). CDR1 is SEHNR and CDR2 is FQNEAQ in the germline V gene (reference sequence). The V and J ends lost 3 bases and 7 bases respectively, with 13 bases between them. This CDR3 has 15 residues. The CDR3 DNA sequence: TGTGCCAGCAGCTTTCTCATCCAGGGAAATTCACCCCTCCACTTT. Its protein is CASSFLIQGNSPLHF.

This clonotype was counted at least ten times. This rearrangement joins TRBV4-2 to TRBJ2-7; 8 bases agree with TRBD2. The J segment lost 4 bases and the V segment lost 1 base, leaving 9 bases of the junction unmatched. The CDR3 is 16 amino acids. Germline loops: CDR1 LGHNA, CDR2 YNFKEQ. The CDR3 spells CASSQGSGRIVYEQYF. As DNA, the CDR3 is TGTGCCAGCAGCCAAGGGAGCGGGAGAATTGTTTACGAGCAGTACTTC.

In this sample, this clonotype turned up many times. The CDR3 sequence is CASSSPMTDTQYF. CDR3 in DNA: TGTGCCAGCAGTTCCCCTATGACAGATACGCAGTATTTT. The chain has TRBV28 and TRBJ2-3, with D hard to call. The length of the CDR3 is 13 residues. Germline assignment: CDR1 MDHEN and CDR2 SYDVKM. The germline V and J ends were trimmed by 4 bases and 3 bases, with 8 bases remaining between them.

This clonotype was seen many times. The chain links TRBV27 to TRBJ1-1; TRBD1 matches 9 bases. J was trimmed by 1 base and V by 6 bases; bases with no gene match: 6. Germline loops: CDR1 MNHEY, CDR2 SMNVEV (reference sequence). The CDR3 length is 15 residues. Here the CDR3 DNA reads TGTGCCAGCAGGACAGGGGGGGCGGGGAACACTGAAGCTTTCTTT. Translated: CASRTGGAGNTEAFF.

This clonotype was detected only a few times. The J gene is TRBJ2-7, the V gene TRBV20-1; 7 nucleotides match TRBD2. From germline, CDR1 is DFQATT and CDR2 SNEGSKA (reference sequence). The CDR3 runs 15 residues. Unmatched junction bases numbered 11, after V lost 3 bases and J lost 3 bases. CDR3 sequence: CSASEPYSGNYEQYF. The CDR3 nucleotides are TGCAGTGCTAGCGAACCTTACAGCGGGAACTACGAGCAGTACTTC.

This clonotype was detected many times. The chain has TRBV11-2 and TRBJ1-1; perhaps TRBD1 as D (5 bases). Trimming removed 5 bases at V and 7 bases at J, with 20 bases between. The CDR3 is made up of 15 amino acids. The germline gives CDR1 SGHAT, CDR2 FQNNGV. The CDR3 DNA follows: TGTGCCAGCAGCGGAGATTGGGCGGGACGGAGTGAAGCTTTCTTT. Translated: CASSGDWAGRSEAFF.

V usage is TRBV2 and J usage is TRBJ2-5; D assignment may be TRBD1 or TRBD2 (5 bases each). Germline-derived CDR1 and CDR2 are SNHLY and FYNNEI. This CDR3 has 13 amino acids. The V end was cut by 4 bases, the J end by 5 bases, with 11 bases between. The CDR3 coding sequence is TGTGCCAGCAGTGCCGAGGGGTGGGAGACCCAGTACTTC. This translates into CASSAEGWETQYF.

Only a few counts were recorded for this clonotype. This chain connects TRBV28 to TRBJ1-2, with D maybe TRBD1 (6 bases). The V end was cut by 1 base, the J end by 7 bases, with 7 bases between. The CDR3 runs to 12 residues. The germline CDR1 and CDR2 sequences are MDHEN and SYDVKM. The CDR3 nucleotides are TGTGCCAGCAGTTTATACAGGGCTGGCTACACCTTC. Translating it yields CASSLYRAGYTF.

Comments on this clonotype: The CDR3 ends on some other residue instead of the conserved phenylalanine or tryptophan, so this is likely a read error. The genes are TRBV20-1 and TRBJ1-5, with D maybe TRBD1 (5 bases). Germline V gene sequence: CDR1 DFQATT, CDR2 SNEGSKA (reference sequence). The CDR3 has 14 amino acids. V shed 0 bases and J shed 4 bases, with 10 bases lying between them. The CDR3 loop reads CSARDMRGNQPQHL. CDR3 DNA: TGCAGTGCTAGAGATATGAGGGGAAATCAGCCCCAGCATCTT.